This T cell receptor beta chain was sequenced during a study of CD4 T cells in relation to SARS-CoV-2 and coronaviruses (dated by TCRdb to the early 2020s). About the investigation overall: In the ViraFEST assay, PBMCs were cultured with antigen for about 9 days, after which TCR beta CDR3s were sequenced to identify clonal expansions specific to the antigen. The study assessed, at the TCR clonotype level, memory CD4+ T cell crossreactivity between SARS-CoV-2 and common cold coronavirus spike proteins. The Adaptive Biotechnologies TCR-sequencing kit was used for samples from three pre-COVID donors and for the naive versus memory experiments, whereas the other data were Illumina-based. The negative reference condition was either a culture with an HIV-1 Nef peptide pool or a culture with no peptide. Shared crossreactive spike epitopes were mapped to their HLA restriction using patient-derived lymphoblastoid cell lines. A different, Illumina-based TCR-beta assay was used to sequence expansion assays from other donors in the study.

The study at large found these results: Crossreactive clones showed significantly weaker SARS-CoV-2-driven expansion than monoreactive clones, consistent with antigenic imprinting. Because the crossreactivity analysis focused on spike protein, crossreactivity against other viral proteins was not assessed. The study was constrained by small numbers of patients and of tested TCRs. Around two thirds of donors had memory CD4+ clonotypes that crossrecognized SARS-CoV-2 and at least one common cold coronavirus spike. Pre-pandemic and post-infection samples were not both contributed by any donor, so tracing of the source of pre-existing responses was limited.

CD4+ T cells from unexposed donors were collected before the COVID-19 pandemic (2011-2018). After less than 13 days of culture, CD4+ T cells were isolated with the EasySep CD4+ T cell isolation kit. Unexposed donor CD4+ T cells were tested for reactivity to SARS-CoV-2 S and N and four common cold coronavirus spike pools, as cell number allowed. Each well received 1.5 million to 2.5 million PBMCs, cultured in IMDM supplemented with around 4.7% human AB serum and 9.5 to 10 IU/ml IL-2. Half of the culture medium was replaced with fresh IL-2-containing medium on days 3 and 7. In general, every peptide culture condition was set up in three replicate wells. Leukapheresis product for the unexposed donors was bought commercially. PBMCs were isolated from leukapheresis product or whole blood by Ficoll-Paque PLUS gradient centrifugation. PBMCs were either cryopreserved at -140°C or used fresh in the expansion assay. The QIAamp Micro DNA Kit was used to extract genomic DNA from the CD4+ T cells.

The library was generated by the immunoSEQ multiplex PCR assay. On the study's bioinformatics: During preprocessing, nonproductive sequences were removed, along with CDR3s that did not begin with C, did not end with F or W, or were shorter than 7 amino acids. Antigen-specific clonotypes were called with the MANAFEST web app on the basis of expansion relative to the reference and to other culture wells. A clone was considered positive if the clone showed significant expansion compared with the reference culture in 2 of 3 replicate wells at an FDR below 0.05. To be called positive, a clone also had to show significant expansion compared with every other tandem well and an odds ratio greater than 5. After three terminal residues were trimmed from each end, CDR3 homology was quantified as pairwise Levenshtein distance using the stringdist R package. The immuneACCESS repertoire file appears here via TCRdb, limited to in-frame rearrangements. These files lack a portion of the clones; in checked studies, under half of the deficit traces to unresolved V genes, and the cause of the others is not known. That table gives V, J and clone size, and the DNA gave D and trimming. Present in this sample are 16,000 or so clones, roughly 82% of which were seen just once. The ten most abundant clones make up more than 40% of the sample.

This clone appeared a single time. The target of this receptor is not known. It has no much larger one-base neighbor in the sample; base qualities were not kept. The germline V gene gives CDR1 as SGHRS and CDR2 as YFSETQ. The CDR3 runs 14 residues from the cysteine to the phenylalanine. The sequence is cut down to CDR3 DNA, 42 bases in frame from base 1. V is clipped by 1 base and J by 5 bases, and the sequence between their germline boundaries is 12 bases long. The source of this sequence is a human donor in good health. The material sequenced was CD4+ T cells from PBMCs, cultured in vitro. The V and J genes are TRBV5-1 and TRBJ2-5; no D gene is confidently identified. This receptor carries the CDR3 CASSLIPTWETQYF. The sequenced DNA is TGCGCCAGCAGCTTGATCCCCACGTGGGAGACCCAGTACTTC.